Presented here are 8 T cell receptor beta chains from one specimen sequenced in a study of blood T cell repertoires in COVID-19 (dated by TCRdb to 2020 to 2021). Library construction relied on the immunoSEQ multiplex PCR assay. TCRdb provides this immuneACCESS table in a form limited to in-frame rearrangements. Some clones are lacking; in checked studies, under half of them reflect an unresolved V gene, and why the rest are absent is not known. A total of approximately 54,000 clones appear in this sample, roughly 79% of them only once. Roughly 5.5% of the sample rests with the top ten. The source material was peripheral blood. The source of these receptors is a woman between 55 and 75 years old with acute or convalescent COVID-19.

The rearrangement joins TRBV2 to TRBJ2-3; 8 nucleotides line up with TRBD2. The CDR3 is 14 residues long. The germline V gene has CDR1 SNHLY and CDR2 FYNNEI. Trimming took 6 bases from V and 4 from J; bases not matched to a gene: 6. CDR3 sequence (DNA): TGTGCCAGCAGCACCGGGACTAGTCCAGATACGCAGTATTTT. It yields the protein CASSTGTSPDTQYF.

This clone occurred a few times. This chain uses TRBV29-1 with TRBJ2-1; the D gene is possibly TRBD2 (5 bases). V lost 1 base to trimming and J lost 9 bases, with 16 bases between them. CDR3 length: 14 amino acids. The germline V gene encodes CDR1 SQVTM and CDR2 ANQGSEA. The CDR3: CSVEGVSGAGEQFF. The DNA of the CDR3 is TGCAGCGTTGAAGGGGTATCGGGCGCGGGTGAGCAGTTCTTC.

This clone was found once. This chain connects TRBV29-1 to TRBJ2-1, with 14 bases that match TRBD2. Germline V lookup: CDR1 SQVTM, CDR2 ANQGSEA. The junction had 14 bases not matched to a gene; V was cut back by 1 base and J by 0 bases. The CDR3 has 21 residues. The CDR3 region has the DNA TGCAGCGTTGAAGGAATGGTGGGGGGACTAGCGGGAGTCCACTCCTACAATGAGCAGTTCTTC. Its translation is CSVEGMVGGLAGVHSYNEQFF.

The rearrangement links TRBV2 to TRBJ2-3, with 14 bases fitting TRBD2. V dropped 6 bases and J dropped 1; count of bases not matched to a gene: 3. Germline V gene sequence: CDR1 SNHLY, CDR2 FYNNEI. This CDR3 region has 16 residues. CDR3 loop: CASRGGLAGGTDTQYF. CDR3 DNA: TGTGCCAGCAGAGGGGGACTAGCGGGGGGCACAGATACGCAGTATTTT.

This clone was observed a few times. This chain links TRBV5-1 with TRBJ1-5; D remains unclear. V lost 0 bases to trimming and J lost 0 bases, with 7 bases between them. Germline V gene lookup returns CDR1 SGHRS and CDR2 YFSETQ. The CDR3 consists of 15 residues. The CDR3 spells CASSLDGNSNQPQHF. The CDR3 DNA sequence: TGCGCCAGCAGCTTGGACGGTAATAGCAATCAGCCCCAGCATTTT. The full variable domain, completed using reference TRBV5-1 and TRBJ1-5, is KAGVTQTPRYLIKTRGQQVTLSCSPISGHRSVSWYQQTPGQGLQFLFEYFSETQRNKGNFPGRFSGRQFSNSRSEMNVSTLELGDSALYLCASSLDGNSNQPQHFGDGTRLSIL.

V is TRBV10-2 and J is TRBJ2-7, with D possibly TRBD2 on 5 matching bases. Trimming pared 3 bases from V and 2 bases from J, leaving 20 bases between. The CDR3 totals 17 residues. Per germline, CDR1 WSHSY and CDR2 SAAADI. The CDR3 nucleotides are TGCGCCAGCAGTGACCCCCGACTATCGGGCAATACCTACGAGCAGTACTTC. Protein sequence: CASSDPRLSGNTYEQYF.

This clone came up a few times. The genes are TRBV2 and TRBJ1-4, with D possibly TRBD1 on 6 matching bases. The CDR3 runs 15 residues. CDR1 and CDR2 from the germline V gene are SNHLY and FYNNEI. V shed 6 bases and J shed 4 bases, with 15 bases lying between them. The CDR3 here is CASRELGQDNEKLFF. The CDR3 DNA reads as TGTGCCAGCAGGGAATTGGGACAAGATAATGAAAAACTGTTTTTT.

V and J are TRBV18 and TRBJ2-2, with D perhaps matching TRBD1 (6 bases). Looked up from germline, CDR1 is KGHSH and CDR2 is LQKENI. V was trimmed by 3 bases and J by 5 bases, leaving 19 bases between them. The CDR3 contains 17 residues. The CDR3 DNA reads TGTGCCAGCTCACCCCAGAGACCGGGACACCAAACCGGGGAGCTGTTTTTT. Its translation is CASSPQRPGHQTGELFF.